This T cell receptor (beta chain) appears in the sequencing data of a study of response to subunit inactivated influenza vaccine. TCRdb fed the RT-PCR reads into MiXCR, producing one record per CDR3 protein. This table has about 570,000 distinct CDR3 sequences, 10% to 12% appearing once. Concerning this clonotype: This clone may be a read error of a much larger clone one base away.

Germline lookup yields CDR1 DFQATT and CDR2 SNEGSKA (reference sequence). This CDR3 comprises 12 residues. Trimming pared 3 bases from V and 2 bases from J, leaving 8 bases between. The same data also went into a second study, on T cells expressing NK-cell markers. From that study: Researchers built TCR beta cDNA using 5'RACE template switching with UMIs.

The specimen comprised PBMCs from blood, sampled on the day of vaccination. V is TRBV20-1 and J is TRBJ2-7; D is uncertain. This receptor was taken from a man aged 45-65 years who received an inactivated influenza vaccine. The CDR3 DNA reads as TGCAGTGCTAGCGACCATACCTACGAGCAGTACTTC. Its translation: CSASDHTYEQYF.